This T cell receptor beta chain was retrieved from a study of Ad26.COV2.S vaccination and SARS-CoV-2 variants (TCRdb year 2021). With respect to the entire study: Vaccine-arm donors were drawn from COV1001, a multicentre, randomized, double-blind, placebo-controlled phase I-IIa trial of Ad26.COV2.S in healthy adults. Ad26.COV2.S was administered intramuscularly at a dose of 5x10^10 or 1x10^11 viral particles, either as one shot or as two shots given 56 days apart. Sequencing of the TCRbeta repertoire served to evaluate the specificity and breadth of SARS-CoV-2-reactive T cell receptors following Ad26.COV2.S vaccination. The TCR-sequenced set comprised around 30 samples: approximately 19 Ad26.COV2.S vaccine recipients, 5 placebo recipients and 8 SARS-CoV-2 convalescent individuals. Trial participants were randomized into five groups of five, in which low-dose or high-dose Ad26.COV2.S was given once or twice, or placebo was given on both occasions. Investigators remained blinded to trial group allocation during experiments and outcome assessment. Study-wide conclusions, independent of this receptor: Spike-specific TCR breadth was higher in Ad26.COV2.S recipients than in placebo recipients (P = 0.0014). Non-spike TCR breadth was comparable between vaccine and placebo recipients, consistent with the vaccine containing only spike. It was noted by the authors that total T cell responses may have been underestimated by the TCR breadth and depth analyses. After vaccination, substantial breadth of spike-specific CD8+ and CD4+ T cell responses was reported. The study was not powered for comparison of responses between vaccine doses or regimens.

Inclusive of the bounding cysteine and phenylalanine, the CDR3 is 15 residues long. This entry keeps only the CDR3 DNA: 45 bases, framed from base 1. Via the germline V gene, CDR1 is LGHNT and CDR2 FRNRAP. Trimming at the junction amounts to 1 base on V and 0 bases on J, and the germline ends lie 7 bases apart. As regards this clone: Its antigen remains undetermined. One base away there is no much larger clone; base qualities are not given.

The meaning of the sample's treatment or condition label: over 15 received Ad26.COV2.S at low or high dose, single or two shots; 5 received placebo; per-sample allocation not given. For vaccine and placebo recipients, the sequenced repertoires came from samples collected on day 63 after the first injection. Cohort 1b enrolled some 25 adults aged 18-55 years at a single site in Boston, USA, between 29 July and 7 August 2020. As a vaccine, Ad26.COV2.S was a replication-incompetent adenovirus type 26 vector that expressed a prefusion-stabilized SARS-CoV-2 spike protein derived from the original Wuhan strain. TCRbeta CDR3 regions were sequenced with the immunoSEQ Assay. After extraction, genomic DNA underwent amplification by bias-controlled multiplex PCR, followed by high-throughput sequencing. Processing in the source paper ran as follows. To quantify the absolute abundance of every unique TCRbeta CDR3 region, sequences were collapsed and filtered. Usable DNA was measured by amplifying reference genes present in all nucleated cells, and TCRbeta template counts were normalized to that usable DNA to estimate T cell fraction. Repertoire TCRs were annotated as SARS-CoV-2-specific by exact matching of V gene, CDR3 amino acid sequence and J gene to a known reactive TCR set. The reference SARS-CoV-2 TCR set was obtained from MIRA and was filtered for enrichment in COVID-19-positive ImmuneCODE repertoires, whereby public or cross-reactive TCRs were removed. Based on the MIRA antigens, annotated TCRs were further analysed at the level of specific ORF or position within ORF. Breadth was defined as annotated unique rearrangements over total unique productive rearrangements; depth was the summed frequency of those rearrangements. Two-sided Wilcoxon rank-sum tests were used to compare TCR breadth between groups. In TCRdb, the immuneACCESS table is reduced to in-frame sequences with V and J assigned. These tables do not hold every clone; where another copy was compared, an unresolved V gene accounts for under half, and the others remain unexplained. V, J and clone size were drawn from that table, and D and trimming were deduced from the DNA. The sample yields about 400,000 clones; around 82% were counted once. Almost 7.5% of the sample is in the top ten clones.

The TCR originated in a person aged 18-60 years who received the Ad26.COV2.S COVID-19 vaccine or a placebo. The sequenced sample was peripheral blood, obtained in a trial of Ad26.COV2.S vaccine versus placebo. This receptor chain uses TRBV12-5 and TRBJ2-1; TRBD2 is possibly the D segment (5 matching bases). The CDR3 corresponds to CASGLGESSYNEQFF. The DNA is as follows: TGTGCTAGTGGTTTGGGGGAGAGCTCCTACAATGAGCAGTTCTTC.